The clone carrying this TCR beta chain came up a few times. What it binds is unknown. TCRdb recomputed calls from the reads with MiXCR, one row per CDR3 protein. The sample carries 900,000 to 950,000 distinct CDR3 sequences, 31% recorded once. V shed 10 bases and J shed 5 bases, with 18 bases lying between them. The CDR3 consists of 13 residues. Germline V CDR1 and CDR2: SNHLY, FYNNEI. The data belong to a study of T cell repertoires in cytomegalovirus infection. Study in general: The authors relied on CMV epitopes, both recently identified HLA-C-restricted and well-studied HLA-B-restricted. Matching HLA type, along with CMV infection, was indicated by public TCR beta signatures. Study results and limitations: Carriage of CMV together with the relevant HLA was identifiable through cumulative public TCR beta family frequency. Across the ex vivo response, the dominant clonotypes were HLA-C-restricted CMV-specific TCR beta clonotypes.

V gene TRBV2 combines with J gene TRBJ2-7; D might be TRBD1 or TRBD2, each matching 5 bases. This specimen was cultured CD8+ T cells from PBMCs, taken from culture after CMV antigen stimulation. This receptor was taken from a human donor in good health (CMV status not recorded). Some clones in this sample may be carry-over from other donors' samples. CDR3 in DNA: TGTGCCACCACGGGGCAGTTAGCCGACGAGCAGTACTTC. Its translation: CATTGQLADEQYF.